These T cell receptor beta chains were read from a single sample in a study of shared clonotypes between healthy human individuals. Measured with immunoSEQ multiplex PCR; TCRdb has only the in-frame clones, and not every one. The sample shows some 1,600,000 clones, approximately 98% of them seen only once. The material sequenced was naive CD4+ T cells sorted from blood. These receptors all stem from a man aged 30 to 39 in good health. The CDR3 runs from the conserved cysteine through the conserved F or W.

V	length	J	CDR3
TRBV6-1	14	TRBJ2-5	CASSEGTYQETQYF
TRBV7-2	15	TRBJ2-7	CASSSVSGGNYEQYF
TRBV5-4	14	TRBJ2-7	CASSSGPFGYEQYF
TRBV6-5	15	TRBJ2-6	CASRKGSSGANVLTF
TRBV6-1	15	TRBJ2-5	CASIGRRRDQETQYF
TRBV29-1	13	TRBJ2-1	CSAGRTGVNEQFF
TRBV11-2	17	TRBJ1-1	CASSLARGRVVNTEAFF
TRBV28	14	TRBJ2-1	CASWRTSGSLEQFF
TRBV6-6	14	TRBJ2-5	CASSPGLAGETQYF
TRBV5-1	14	TRBJ2-1	CASSTSGSWNEQFF
TRBV29-1	13	TRBJ2-4	CSVSIRAKNIQYF
TRBV6-5	14	TRBJ2-5	CASGTYQGAETQYF
TRBV15	15	TRBJ1-5	CATSRDQGVRWPQHF
TRBV5-4	16	TRBJ2-7	CASSGRGVAESYEQYF
TRBV29-1	13	TRBJ2-1	CSVLGAPYNEQFF
TRBV10-2	14	TRBJ2-7	CASRGLAAHYEQYF
TRBV28	14	TRBJ1-2	CASSGGRGVYGYTF
TRBV11-2	16	TRBJ1-3	CASSLMVRGSGSTIYF
TRBV28	14	TRBJ2-3	CASSLHGSTDTQYF
TRBV5-6	14	TRBJ2-3	CASSLGGRTDTQYF
TRBV5-1	15	TRBJ2-7	CASSRGDVLGREQYF
TRBV28	14	TRBJ1-1	CASSPWGSSTEAFF
TRBV7-9	15	TRBJ2-5	CASSLQLQGGETQYF
TRBV7-6	15	TRBJ2-7	CASSLAGSFSYEQYF
TRBV18	17	TRBJ1-1	CASSLYRDRGYNTEAFF
TRBV2	14	TRBJ2-7	CASSERQPPYEQYF
TRBV18	15	TRBJ2-7	CASSPISGSVDEQYF
TRBV5-6	15	TRBJ2-4	CASSEGLANKNIQYF
TRBV25-1	14	TRBJ2-2	CASTGQADTGELFF
TRBV18	13	TRBJ1-2	CASSPQGGQGYTF
TRBV28	18	TRBJ2-5	CASRSKRTGRRVIRTQYF
TRBV18	13	TRBJ2-7	CASSRSNSYEQYF
TRBV5-6	16	TRBJ1-2	CASSLVPSGVGYGYTF
TRBV5-4	14	TRBJ1-2	CASSNKRSDYGYTF
TRBV7-8	15	TRBJ1-1	CASSIRQGGDTEAFF
TRBV13	17	TRBJ2-7	CASSLGLTSGRSHEQYF
TRBV6-1	16	TRBJ1-5	CASSEQGIFGSQPQHF
TRBV29-1	13	TRBJ2-3	CSGAGDGTDTQYF
TRBV9	16	TRBJ2-1	CASSVDPTAPRNEQFF
TRBV4-2	13	TRBJ1-5	CASSQGTAGPQHF
TRBV2	14	TRBJ2-5	CASSVLNGQETQYF
TRBV7-9	12	TRBJ2-7	CASSSRDNVVYF
TRBV28	13	TRBJ2-3	CASSRTSGGLVYF
TRBV6-5	14	TRBJ1-1	CASNNRGLNTEAFF
TRBV5-1	14	TRBJ2-3	CASSPRGATDTQYF
TRBV30	16	TRBJ2-7	CAWSVGVLAVSYEQYF
TRBV27	15	TRBJ2-2	CASSLRTGATGELFF
TRBV6-5	14	TRBJ2-7	CASSYLGQASEQYF
TRBV28	14	TRBJ1-2	CASRQGALSYGYTF
TRBV2	12	TRBJ2-7	CASREGLYEQYF
TRBV29-1	16	TRBJ2-1	CSVEMAGDAKANEQFF
TRBV7-3	12	TRBJ1-2	CASSLGQGGYTF
TRBV7-9	13	TRBJ2-3	CASSLLTANTQYF
TRBV5-6	13	TRBJ1-2	CASSPGQNYGYTF